The clone carrying this TCR beta chain appeared a single time. Total RNA extracted from each sample amounted to at least 5.5 micrograms. This sample is drawn from a study of blood T cells in healthy people across ages. With V trimmed by 1 base and J by 5 bases, 6 bases remained unmatched. This CDR3 contains 15 residues. Germline V gene data show CDR1 as SEHNR and CDR2 as FQNEAQ (reference sequence). Through a sample-barcoded 5' primer and a J-beta primer mix, a second PCR was run for roughly 6 to 11 cycles. Each CDR3 protein gets one entry after TCRdb re-called the 5' RACE reads with MiXCR. The sample has about 780,000 distinct CDR3 sequences, about 42% seen once.

The clonotype was recovered from an elderly man in good health. The J gene is TRBJ2-7, the V gene TRBV7-9; TRBD1 aligns across 9 bases. The material sequenced was blood. The CDR3 here is CASSLVHRGRHEQYF. CDR3 bases: TGTGCCAGCAGCTTAGTTCACAGGGGGCGGCACGAGCAGTACTTC.